One sample yielded the 6 T cell receptor beta chains listed below, sequenced in a study of cytotoxic CD8 clonotypes in ibrutinib-treated CLL (dated by TCRdb to the early 2020s). The library was made by the immunoSEQ multiplex PCR assay. TCRdb mirrors the immuneACCESS table, restricted to in-frame sequences. Some clones are absent from its copies; in checked studies, under half trace to an unresolved V gene, and the reason for the others is unknown. This sample gives 43,000 or so clones in total; 50% to 80% of them show up just once. In total, the top ten clones hold approximately 21% of the sample. This specimen's time point label, per the study, means: approximately 2 years on ibrutinib. The starting material was PBMCs, obtained after 24 months of ibrutinib treatment. The receptors were gathered from a human donor with chronic lymphocytic leukemia.

This chain uses TRBV4-1 with TRBJ1-6; 7 bases are a match to TRBD1. Trimming took 3 bases from V and 9 from J; bases not matched to a gene: 8. CDR1 MGHRA and CDR2 YSYEKL come from the germline V gene. CDR3 length: 15 residues. Here the CDR3 reads CASSHRGQLGSPLHF. As DNA, the CDR3 is TGCGCCAGCAGCCATCGGGGACAGTTAGGTTCACCCCTCCACTTT.

This clone was detected only a few times. The genes are TRBV5-1 and TRBJ2-3; D remains ambiguous. CDR1 and CDR2 from the germline V gene are SGHRS and YFSETQ. The CDR3 sequence is 14 residues long. The V end was cut by 2 bases, the J end by 1 base, with 8 bases between. CDR3 region: CASSFRVGTDTQYF. For the CDR3, the DNA is TGCGCCAGCAGCTTCCGGGTCGGCACAGATACGCAGTATTTT.

The genes are TRBV19 and TRBJ1-3; D not resolved. CDR1 and CDR2 from the germline V gene are LNHDA and SQIVND (reference sequence). Trimming took 5 bases from V and 0 from J, leaving 11 bases between them. The CDR3 has 15 residues. CDR3 nucleotide sequence: TGTGCCAGTAGTCCACGGAAGAACTCTGGAAACACCATATATTTT. Amino acid sequence: CASSPRKNSGNTIYF.

This clone was counted a few times. The genes are TRBV6-1 and TRBJ2-7; 9 bases line up with TRBD1. Germline values: CDR1 MNHNS, CDR2 SASEGT. V dropped 5 bases and J dropped 5; count of bases not matched to a gene: 10. This CDR3 is 15 amino acids long. The CDR3 loop reads CASSQNRGLRNEQYF. CDR3 coding DNA: TGTGCCAGCAGTCAAAACAGGGGGCTAAGGAACGAGCAGTACTTC.

V and J are TRBV30 and TRBJ1-1, with D possibly being TRBD1 (6 bases). The ends were cut back, 4 bases at V and 2 bases at J, with 20 bases in the middle. This CDR3 region has 16 residues. The V gene's germline CDR1 is GTSNPN and CDR2 SVGIG (reference sequence). CDR3 nucleotide sequence: TGTGCCTGGACCCAACTAAACGGCAGGGGAAACACTGAAGCTTTCTTT. Residues: CAWTQLNGRGNTEAFF.

This clone was counted a single time. The V and J genes are TRBV29-1 and TRBJ2-1; 10 nucleotides align to TRBD2. This CDR3 spans 14 amino acids. V shed 8 bases, J shed 10 bases, and the junction held 14 bases outside the gene matches. Germline assignment: CDR1 SQVTM and CDR2 ANQGSEA. This CDR3 reads CSPSPSGGAGEQFF. The CDR3 DNA reads as TGCAGCCCCTCCCCCAGCGGGGGGGCAGGCGAGCAGTTCTTC.